These T cell receptor beta chains were read from a single sample in a study of T cells after yellow fever vaccination. Each CDR3 protein is one row after TCRdb ran MiXCR on the 5' RACE reads. The data contain approximately 300,000 distinct CDR3 sequences, 8.7% of them singletons. Sequenced here: PBMCs, sampled on the day of the first yellow fever vaccination. These receptors originate from a man in his late teens or twenties who received the YFV17D yellow fever vaccine. CDR3s include the opening cysteine and the closing phenylalanine or tryptophan. D genes are given only for firm matches. Some rows mark clone size as missing; the rest say once, few, many or name a class of expanded clone.

d_call	v_call	j_call	clone_size	cdr3_length	cdr3_aa	cdr3_nt
TRBD1	TRBV2	TRBJ1-1	-	14	CASSGTGTGTEAFF	TGTGCCAGCAGTGGGACAGGGACGGGCACTGAAGCTTTCTTT
-	TRBV7-2	TRBJ2-4	many	14	CASSLSLAKNIQYF	TGTGCCAGCAGCTTGTCCTTAGCCAAAAACATTCAGTACTTC
TRBD1	TRBV10-3	TRBJ2-7	few	16	CAISDFGTGVPYEQYF	TGTGCCATCAGTGATTTTGGGACAGGGGTTCCCTACGAGCAGTACTTC
TRBD2	TRBV5-1	TRBJ2-1	many	19	CASSYGLAGGLSSYNEQFF	TGCGCCAGCAGCTATGGACTAGCGGGGGGCCTCAGCTCCTACAATGAGCAGTTCTTC
-	TRBV7-2	TRBJ1-3	few	14	CASSPIGTGNTIYF	TGTGCCAGCAGCCCAATAGGGACTGGAAACACCATATATTTT
-	TRBV30	TRBJ1-6	few	13	CAWSNSYNSPLHF	TGTGCCTGGAGTAACTCCTATAATTCACCCCTCCACTTT
-	TRBV7-2	TRBJ2-3	-	15	CASSLGGLGTDTQYF	TGTGCCAGCAGCTTAGGAGGGCTCGGCACAGATACGCAGTATTTT
-	TRBV6-2/TRBV6-3	TRBJ1-5	many	18	CASSYSRSRVIGNQPQHF	TGTGCCAGCAGTTACTCGAGGAGTAGGGTCATCGGCAATCAGCCCCAGCATTTT
-	TRBV24-1	TRBJ2-5	-	13	CATSEHRTETQYF	TGTGCCACCAGTGAGCACAGGACTGAGACCCAGTACTTC
-	TRBV11-3	TRBJ2-1	-	14	CASSLDSQGNEQFF	TGTGCCAGCAGCTTAGATAGCCAGGGCAATGAGCAGTTCTTC
TRBD2	TRBV7-9	TRBJ2-1	few	16	CASSLNSGMTYNEQFF	TGTGCCAGCAGCTTAAATAGCGGGATGACCTACAATGAGCAGTTCTTC
-	TRBV28	TRBJ1-5	many	16	CASSPGLGKGNQPQHF	TGTGCCAGCAGCCCAGGACTCGGGAAAGGGAATCAGCCCCAGCATTTT
-	TRBV21-1	TRBJ2-1	-	16	CASSKVDRTGRNEQFF	TGTGCCAGCAGCAAAGTTGATAGGACAGGGCGCAATGAGCAGTTCTTC
-	TRBV3-1	TRBJ1-1	-	13	CASSQRGADEAFF	TGTGCCAGCAGCCAGAGGGGGGCTGATGAAGCTTTCTTT
TRBD1	TRBV10-3	TRBJ1-1	-	16	CAIRTRQGAQGTEAFF	TGTGCCATCAGGACCAGACAGGGGGCGCAGGGCACTGAAGCTTTCTTT
-	TRBV4-3	TRBJ2-6	few	17	CASSQDLVGSGANVLTF	TGCGCCAGCAGCCAAGATCTCGTGGGCTCTGGGGCCAACGTCCTGACTTTC
-	TRBV20-1	TRBJ1-2	few	14	CSARGSQSNYGYTF	TGCAGTGCTAGGGGGTCTCAATCTAACTATGGCTACACCTTC
-	TRBV18	TRBJ1-6	-	14	CASSPAPGRSPLHF	TGTGCCAGCTCACCAGCCCCAGGGCGGTCACCCCTCCACTTT
-	TRBV20-1	TRBJ2-3	few	15	CSATHSGYRADTQYF	TGCAGTGCCACTCACTCGGGGTATAGGGCAGATACGCAGTATTTT
-	TRBV4-1	TRBJ1-1	few	15	CASSQVITPNTEAFF	TGCGCCAGCAGCCAAGTCATTACACCGAACACTGAAGCTTTCTTT
-	TRBV3-1	TRBJ2-5	few	15	CASSLPQTRGETQYF	TGTGCCAGCAGCCTGCCCCAGACTAGGGGGGAGACCCAGTACTTC
-	TRBV4-3	TRBJ1-3	few	17	CASSQVFRTSSGNTIYF	TGCGCCAGCAGCCAAGTTTTCAGGACGAGCTCTGGAAACACCATATATTTT
-	TRBV21-1	TRBJ2-7	many	8	CASSKGYF	TGTGCCAGCAGCAAAGGGTACTTC
-	TRBV6-5	TRBJ2-1	-	15	CASSYSDSSRNEQFF	TGTGCCAGCAGTTATTCGGACTCGTCCCGCAATGAGCAGTTCTTC
-	TRBV2	TRBJ2-1	-	14	CASADGYRYNEQFF	TGTGCCAGTGCGGACGGATATCGCTACAATGAGCAGTTCTTC
-	TRBV10-2	TRBJ1-3	-	17	CASSEVAPRNGGNTIYF	TGCGCCAGCAGTGAGGTGGCACCTCGGAACGGGGGAAACACCATATATTTT
-	TRBV7-8	TRBJ1-2	-	14	CASSLGRALGGYTF	TGTGCCAGCAGCTTGGGTAGGGCCCTAGGCGGCTACACCTTC
-	TRBV27	TRBJ2-1	few	15	CASSRLVSSYNEQFF	TGTGCCAGCAGTCGTCTCGTTAGCTCCTACAATGAGCAGTTCTTC
-	TRBV12-3/TRBV12-4	TRBJ2-7	many	14	CASSLREQTYEQYF	TGTGCCAGCAGTTTAAGGGAGCAGACCTACGAGCAGTACTTC
-	TRBV6-6	TRBJ1-2	-	13	CASSPQGMGGYTF	TGTGCCAGCAGTCCACAGGGTATGGGTGGCTACACCTTC
-	TRBV9	TRBJ1-1	few	13	CASSVVDSPEAFF	TGTGCCAGCAGCGTAGTGGACAGCCCCGAAGCTTTCTTT
-	TRBV11-2	TRBJ1-1	many	13	CASSLNGETEAFF	TGTGCCAGCAGCTTGAACGGGGAGACTGAAGCTTTCTTT
-	TRBV18	TRBJ2-5	many	13	CASSPRVEETQYF	TGTGCCAGCTCACCCCGGGTCGAAGAGACCCAGTACTTC
TRBD2	TRBV7-7	TRBJ2-2	many	16	CASSLGAGGYPGELFF	TGTGCCAGCAGCTTAGGGGCGGGGGGTTACCCCGGGGAGCTGTTTTTT
TRBD1	TRBV20-1	TRBJ2-3	-	17	CSANSPSTGGLEDTQYF	TGCAGTGCCAACTCTCCTTCGACAGGGGGTTTAGAAGATACGCAGTATTTT
TRBD1	TRBV7-2	TRBJ1-2	-	15	CASSSPGGTGSGYTF	TGTGCCAGCAGCTCACCGGGCGGGACAGGGTCTGGCTACACCTTC
-	TRBV12-3/TRBV12-4	TRBJ2-7	few	14	CASRGQIGSYEQYF	TGTGCCAGCAGGGGTCAAATTGGATCCTACGAGCAGTACTTC
TRBD1	TRBV6-1	TRBJ1-2	few	18	CASSEDRLRRGVHYGYTF	TGTGCCAGCAGTGAGGACAGGTTGCGACGTGGGGTACACTATGGCTACACCTTC
-	TRBV20-1	TRBJ2-1	few	12	CSARVSYNEQFF	TGCAGTGCTAGGGTCTCCTACAATGAGCAGTTCTTC
-	TRBV7-9	TRBJ2-1	-	15	CASSLAGPTYNEQFF	TGTGCCAGCAGCTTAGCGGGGCCAACCTACAATGAGCAGTTCTTC
TRBD1	TRBV4-3	TRBJ1-1	-	16	CASSLYRGPGVAEAFF	TGCGCCAGCAGCCTGTACAGGGGGCCGGGGGTAGCTGAAGCTTTCTTT
-	TRBV9	TRBJ2-3	-	15	CASSVGGISTDTQYF	TGTGCCAGCAGCGTAGGGGGGATTAGCACAGATACGCAGTATTTT
-	TRBV29-1	TRBJ1-4	-	13	CSVVRGLGEKLFF	TGCAGCGTTGTAAGGGGACTTGGTGAAAAACTGTTTTTT
-	TRBV29-1	TRBJ1-4	-	12	CSGGTANEKLFF	TGCAGCGGCGGGACGGCGAATGAAAAACTGTTTTTT
-	TRBV20-1	TRBJ2-3	-	14	CSASDSAGTDTQYF	TGCAGTGCTAGTGATAGCGCCGGCACAGATACGCAGTATTTT